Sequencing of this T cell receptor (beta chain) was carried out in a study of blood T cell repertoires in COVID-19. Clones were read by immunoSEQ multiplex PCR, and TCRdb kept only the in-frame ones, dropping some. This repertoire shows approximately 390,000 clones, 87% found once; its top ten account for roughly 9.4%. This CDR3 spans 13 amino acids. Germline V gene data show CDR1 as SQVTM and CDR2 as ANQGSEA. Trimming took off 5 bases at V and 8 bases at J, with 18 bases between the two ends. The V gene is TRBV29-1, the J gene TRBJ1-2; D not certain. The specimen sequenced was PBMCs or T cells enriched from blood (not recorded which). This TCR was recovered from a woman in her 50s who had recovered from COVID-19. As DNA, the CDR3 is TGCAGCGTTATGGGGAGTCTAACTTTCGGCTACACCTTC. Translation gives CSVMGSLTFGYTF. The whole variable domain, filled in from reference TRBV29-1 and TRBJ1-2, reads SAVISQKPSRDICQRGTSLTIQCQVDSQVTMMFWYRQQPGQSLTLIATANQGSEATYESGFVIDKFPISRPNLTFSTLTVSNMSPEDSSIYLCSVMGSLTFGYTFGSGTRLTVV.